A selection of T cell receptor beta chains follows, all from one sample in a study of T cells in localized non-small cell lung cancer. Assay: immunoSEQ multiplex PCR; the TCRdb copy retains only in-frame clones and omits some. Seen here are 1,700 or so clones, around 20% observed once, and the top ten hold over 10%. Specimen: lung tumor tissue, collected before any cancer treatment. The receptors stem from a man aged 40 to 70 with stage III lung adenocarcinoma. CDR3s leave out the opening cysteine and the closing phenylalanine or tryptophan.

V	CDR3
TRBV6-8	ASLRKEGAGQPQH
TRBV19	ASSISEPYEQY
TRBV29-1	SVVLGQGGEQF
TRBV14	ASSQDPGVNTEAF
TRBV6-8	ASSKPGTEGLGYT
TRBV6-8	ASSLRPGQVLDHEQF
TRBV10-3	ATGGLRANTEAF
TRBV11-3	ASSELAVTDTQY
TRBV28	ASSSPGLAAETQY
TRBV11-3	ASSSRYTPSTGELF
TRBV29-1	SVGGPGHEKLF
TRBV5-1	ASSFEWDSSYNSPLH
TRBV10-3	AISERLQGARNTEAF
TRBV5-1	ASSLTSGRGYNEQF
TRBV9	ASSPGAGNQPQH
TRBV19	ASGSLAETQY
TRBV5-1	ASSLGVTGSYEQY